The T cell receptor (beta chain) under discussion was sequenced for a study of blood T cells in healthy people across ages (dated by TCRdb to about 2015). General notes on the study: Template switching captured roughly one uniquely barcoded TCR beta cDNA molecule per two T cells in model experiments. Age-related changes in TCR beta repertoire diversity were measured in the study by deep sequencing normalized with unique cDNA molecular identifiers. To avoid experimental bias, donors of different ages were distributed randomly across sequencing lanes. Four age groups were formed from the donors: young (average approximately 15 years), middle-aged (just under 40), aged (more than 55) and long-lived (approximately 80). Two additional independent replicas of 1 million unique cDNA reads from the same blood draw were analyzed for two donors (one aged 18 to 30 and one aged 80 or older).

In regard to this clonotype: Its antigen is unknown. No clone much larger than this one lies a single base away; base qualities are absent.

V drops 0 bases and J drops 4 bases, leaving 9 bases in between. The germline V gene encodes CDR1 ENHRY and CDR2 SYGVKD. The CDR3 runs 14 residues from the cysteine to the phenylalanine. The DNA shown is the 42-base CDR3, in frame from base 1. The donors were roughly 39 Caucasian individuals from Russia, aged roughly 6 to 100 years, who were systemically healthy. Around 10 milliliters of peripheral blood were collected from each donor into EDTA-treated Vacutainer tubes. Ficoll-Paque density-gradient centrifugation was used to isolate PBMCs, with at least 7 million per sample. Total RNA was extracted from PBMCs with Trizol reagent, with at least 5 micrograms obtained per sample. Naive CD45RAhigh/CD27high T cell percentages were measured by flow cytometry on a PBMC aliquot from every donor. Libraries were prepared through 5' RACE. This sample was sequenced with an Illumina HiSeq 2500. A second about 7 to 12 cycle PCR used a sample-barcoded 5' primer and a J-beta primer mix. A template-switch 5' adaptor carrying 12 random nucleotides introduced a unique molecular identifier onto each TCR beta cDNA molecule. At least 2.5 million CDR3-containing paired-end reads were obtained from each sample. First-strand cDNA synthesis was performed from all RNA using the Mint cDNA synthesis kit, with priming by a TRBC-specific oligonucleotide. All cDNA was treated with uracil-DNA glycosylase and then went through a first 18-cycle PCR with the universal primers M1SS and BC2_uni_R. The study's own analysis went as follows. Normalization of each sample was performed by random selection of 1 million high-quality reads, each carrying a distinct molecular identifier. Instead of being binned into consensus sequences, reads with shared molecular identifiers were discarded. MiTCR, set to a Q25 quality threshold and the strictest error-elimination algorithm, was used for CDR3 identification, clonotype clustering and error correction. A nonparametric unseen species model with Euler transformation was used to estimate lower-bound total TCR beta diversity. In TCRdb, the public reads were trimmed at Q25 with fastp and aligned with MiXCR, with productive beta chains retained. Rows matching on CDR3 protein sequence are summarized as one entry with the most common DNA and genes. What appears here as the V and J calls and clone size reflects TCRdb's work, not the paper's. This sample holds 650,000 to 1,000,000 distinct CDR3 sequences; around 34% were observed only once. Around 13% of the sample rests with the top ten.

Beyond this particular receptor, the publication reports: Bulk unsorted PBMC profiling prevented conclusive comparison of naive and antigen-experienced compartments. The CMV infection status of donors was not known, potentially confounding age-related changes in expanded clonotypes. As age increased, observed TCR beta diversity per million T cells dropped in a roughly linear way, and a significant reduction was already evident by age 40. Estimates of total diversity from one million sequenced T cells were regarded as lower bounds and underestimates. Compared with the aged group, more naive CD4+ T cells, fewer expanded clones and increased TCR diversity were shown by the long-lived group, suggesting age selection. The percentage of naive T cells measured by flow cytometry correlated strongly with observed TCR beta diversity.

The TCR comes from a young man in good health. The sample was blood. This chain joins TRBV10-3 to TRBJ1-2; a weak D assignment points to TRBD1 (6 bases agree). The DNA sequence is as follows: TGTGCCATCAGTGAGTCGGACAGAAGCTATGGCTACACCTTC. Translated, it reads CAISESDRSYGYTF.